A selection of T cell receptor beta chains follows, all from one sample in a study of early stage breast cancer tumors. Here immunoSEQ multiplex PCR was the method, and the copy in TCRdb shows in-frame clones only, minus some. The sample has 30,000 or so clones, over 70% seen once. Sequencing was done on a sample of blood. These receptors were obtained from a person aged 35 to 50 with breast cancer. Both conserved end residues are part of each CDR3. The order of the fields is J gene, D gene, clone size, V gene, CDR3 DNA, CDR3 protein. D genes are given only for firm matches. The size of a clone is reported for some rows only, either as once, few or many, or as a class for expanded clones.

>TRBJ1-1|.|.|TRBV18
TGTGCCAGCTCACCACGGGCAGGAATGAACACTGAAGCTTTCTTT
CASSPRAGMNTEAFF
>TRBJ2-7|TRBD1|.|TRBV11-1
TGTGCCAGCAGCTTAGTGGCAGGGGGCAGGGTATTCTACGAGCAGTACTTC
CASSLVAGGRVFYEQYF
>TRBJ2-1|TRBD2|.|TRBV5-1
TGCGCCAGCAATAAGGGGCTAGCGGGAGAGAATGAGCAGTTCTTC
CASNKGLAGENEQFF
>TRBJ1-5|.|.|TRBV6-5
TGTGCCAGCAAGAACCAGGAGCATAGCAATCAGCCCCAGCATTTT
CASKNQEHSNQPQHF
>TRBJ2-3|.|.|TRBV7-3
TGTGCCAGCAGCTTATCAGGGGGCACAGATACGCAGTATTTT
CASSLSGGTDTQYF
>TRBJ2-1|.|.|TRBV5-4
TGTGCCAGCAGCCGTACAGGGTTGAATGAGCAGTTCTTC
CASSRTGLNEQFF
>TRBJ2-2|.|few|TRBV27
TGTGCCAGCAGCCTACGGGGGGAGCTGTTTTTT
CASSLRGELFF
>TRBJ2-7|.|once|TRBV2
TGTGCCAGCAGAGTTAGCTTATCAAAGGCGGACGAGCAGTACTTC
CASRVSLSKADEQYF
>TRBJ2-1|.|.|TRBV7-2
TGTGCCAGCAGCCCTCCAGGGGTAGGGTTACACAATGAGCAGTTCTTC
CASSPPGVGLHNEQFF
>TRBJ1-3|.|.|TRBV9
TGTGCCAGCAGCGTATCTGGGAAGAGGGGAAACACCATATATTTT
CASSVSGKRGNTIYF
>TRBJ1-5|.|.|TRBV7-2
TGTGCCAGCAGCTTAGTGGGGGCTAGGCGTGATCAGCCCCAGCATTTT
CASSLVGARRDQPQHF
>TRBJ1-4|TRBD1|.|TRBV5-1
TGCGCCAGCAGCTCCCTCCCCGGACAGGCTAATGAAAAACTGTTTTTT
CASSSLPGQANEKLFF
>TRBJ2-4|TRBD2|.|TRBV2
TGTGCCAGCGGACTAGCGGGATACGAAAACATTCAGTACTTC
CASGLAGYENIQYF
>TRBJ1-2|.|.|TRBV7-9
TGTGCCAGCAGCTTTACGACTCCTGGGGTAGGCTACACCTTC
CASSFTTPGVGYTF
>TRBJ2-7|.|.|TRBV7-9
TGTGCCAGCAGCTTAGCACGCGAGCAGTACTTC
CASSLAREQYF
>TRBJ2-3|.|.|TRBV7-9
TGTGCCAGCAGCCCCCTAGCTGGAGGTTTAACAGATACGCAGTATTTT
CASSPLAGGLTDTQYF
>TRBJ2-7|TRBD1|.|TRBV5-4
TGTGCCAGCAGCTTGCCAGGGGGTTACTACGAGCAGTACTTC
CASSLPGGYYEQYF
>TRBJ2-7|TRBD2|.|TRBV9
TGTGCCAGCAGCGAATCGGGACTAGCGGGGATCTACGAGCAGTACTTC
CASSESGLAGIYEQYF
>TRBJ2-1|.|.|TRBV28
TGTGCCAGCAGTCCTCCCGGGCCAGGGTACAATGAGCAGTTCTTC
CASSPPGPGYNEQFF
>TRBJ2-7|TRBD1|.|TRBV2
TGTGCCAGCATGGTCGACAGGGGGTCCTACGAGCAGTACTTC
CASMVDRGSYEQYF
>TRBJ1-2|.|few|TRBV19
TGTGCCAGTAGTATTATGGGAGACTACACCTTC
CASSIMGDYTF
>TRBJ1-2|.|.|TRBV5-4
TGTGCCAGCAGCTTGCGGGGGGACTATGGCTACACCTTC
CASSLRGDYGYTF
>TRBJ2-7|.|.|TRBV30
TGTGCCTGGAGTAGAATGTCAAGCTACGAGCAGTACTTC
CAWSRMSSYEQYF
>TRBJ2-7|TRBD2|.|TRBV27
TGTGCCAGCAGTTCGGGACTAGCGGGAGCTTACTACGAGCAGTACTTC
CASSSGLAGAYYEQYF
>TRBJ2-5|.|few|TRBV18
TGTGCCAGCTCAATTAACCACGGGGAGACCCAGTACTTC
CASSINHGETQYF
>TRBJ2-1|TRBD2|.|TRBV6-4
TGTGCCAGCAGTGATAACTCGGGAGGTGTGTTGAATGAGCAGTTCTTC
CASSDNSGGVLNEQFF
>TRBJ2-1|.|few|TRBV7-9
TGTGCCAGCAGCTCCCTTATGACAACCACCTACAATGAGCAGTTCTTC
CASSSLMTTTYNEQFF
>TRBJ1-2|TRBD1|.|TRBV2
TGTGCCAGCAGTGAACACTACAGGGGCGCGGGGTATGGCTACACCTTC
CASSEHYRGAGYGYTF
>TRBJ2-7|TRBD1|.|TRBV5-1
TGCGCCAGCAGCTTGGCCTCACAGGGGTGGTACGAGCAGTACTTC
CASSLASQGWYEQYF
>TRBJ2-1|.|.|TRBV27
TGTGCCAGCAGTCTAGCTAGCCACGGGTCGCGTGAGCAGTTCTTC
CASSLASHGSREQFF
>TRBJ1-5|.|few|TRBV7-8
TGTGCCAGCAGCCCGCTTGATCAGCCCCAGCATTTT
CASSPLDQPQHF
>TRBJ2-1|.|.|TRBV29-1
TGCAGCGTTGCCTTGCTAAAGAACCCCTACAATGAGCAGTTCTTC
CSVALLKNPYNEQFF
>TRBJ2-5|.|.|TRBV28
TGTGCCAGCAGTCTTATCGGGACTGCAGGGGGAGAGACCCAGTACTTC
CASSLIGTAGGETQYF
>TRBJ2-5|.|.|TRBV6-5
TGTGCCAGCAGTTATACGGGGAAAGAGACCCAGTACTTC
CASSYTGKETQYF
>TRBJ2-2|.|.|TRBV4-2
TGTGCCAGCAGCCAGGCCGGGACCCAGGCATTCGCGAACACCGGGGAGCTGTTTTTT
CASSQAGTQAFANTGELFF
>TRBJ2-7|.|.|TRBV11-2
TGTGCCAGCAGCTTAGATCTGGGGGGGCGAGGCGAGCAGTACTTC
CASSLDLGGRGEQYF
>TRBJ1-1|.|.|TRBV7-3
TGTGCCACCGCCATATCACCGAACACTGAAGCTTTCTTT
CATAISPNTEAFF
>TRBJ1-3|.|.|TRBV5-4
TGTGCCAGCAGCTTAGACTGGGACGGGATTAGTTCTGGAAACACCATATATTTT
CASSLDWDGISSGNTIYF
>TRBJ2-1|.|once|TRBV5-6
TGTGCCAGCAGCTTGTGGGGCCCTCGGGCTGGGCGTTACTACAATGAGCAGTTCTTC
CASSLWGPRAGRYYNEQFF
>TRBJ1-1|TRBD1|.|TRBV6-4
TGTGCCAGCAGCCCCCAGGGGGCTGGAGACACTGAAGCTTTCTTT
CASSPQGAGDTEAFF